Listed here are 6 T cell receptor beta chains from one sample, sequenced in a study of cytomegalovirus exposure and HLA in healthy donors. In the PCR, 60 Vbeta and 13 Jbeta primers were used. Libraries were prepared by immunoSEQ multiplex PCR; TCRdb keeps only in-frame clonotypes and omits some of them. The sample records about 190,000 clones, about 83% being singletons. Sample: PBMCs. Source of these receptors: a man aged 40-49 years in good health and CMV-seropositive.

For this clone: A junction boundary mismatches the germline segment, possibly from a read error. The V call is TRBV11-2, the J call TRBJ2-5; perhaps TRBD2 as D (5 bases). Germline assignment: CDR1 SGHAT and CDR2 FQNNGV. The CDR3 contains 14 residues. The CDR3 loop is CASSLGTEGVQQYF. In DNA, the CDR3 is TGCGCCAGCAGCTTAGGAACCGAGGGCGTGCAGCAGTACTTC.

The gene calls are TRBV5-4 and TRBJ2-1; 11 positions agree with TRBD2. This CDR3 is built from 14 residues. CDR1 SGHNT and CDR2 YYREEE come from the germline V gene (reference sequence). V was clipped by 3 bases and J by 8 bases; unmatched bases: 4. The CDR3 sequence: CASSSILAGDEQFF. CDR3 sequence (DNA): TGTGCCAGCAGCTCTATACTAGCGGGAGATGAGCAGTTCTTC.

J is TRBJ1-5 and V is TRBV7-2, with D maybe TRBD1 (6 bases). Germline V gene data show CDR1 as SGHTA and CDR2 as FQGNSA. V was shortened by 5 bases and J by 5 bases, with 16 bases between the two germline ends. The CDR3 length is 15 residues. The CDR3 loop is CASSLPGQLYQPQHF. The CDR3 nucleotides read TGTGCCAGCAGCCTTCCCGGACAGCTTTATCAGCCCCAGCATTTT. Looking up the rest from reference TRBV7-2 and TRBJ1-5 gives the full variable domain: GAGVSQSPSNKVTEKGKDVELRCDPISGHTALYWYRQSLGQGLEFLIYFQGNSAPDKSGLPSDRFSAERTGGSVSTLTIQRTQQEDSAVYLCASSLPGQLYQPQHFGDGTRLSIL.

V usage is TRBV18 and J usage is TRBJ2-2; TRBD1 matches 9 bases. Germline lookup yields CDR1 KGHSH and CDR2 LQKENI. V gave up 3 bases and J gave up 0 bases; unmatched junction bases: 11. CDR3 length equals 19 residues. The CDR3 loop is CASSPVNPGQGANTGELFF. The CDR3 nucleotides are TGTGCCAGCTCACCTGTCAACCCGGGACAGGGCGCGAACACCGGGGAGCTGTTTTTT.

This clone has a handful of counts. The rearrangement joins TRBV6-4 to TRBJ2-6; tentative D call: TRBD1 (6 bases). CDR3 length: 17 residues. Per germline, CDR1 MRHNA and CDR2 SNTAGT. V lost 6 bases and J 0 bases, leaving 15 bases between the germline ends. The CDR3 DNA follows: TGTGCCAGCAGCTCAGGGGACACTATCTCTGGGGCCAACGTCCTGACTTTC. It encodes CASSSGDTISGANVLTF.

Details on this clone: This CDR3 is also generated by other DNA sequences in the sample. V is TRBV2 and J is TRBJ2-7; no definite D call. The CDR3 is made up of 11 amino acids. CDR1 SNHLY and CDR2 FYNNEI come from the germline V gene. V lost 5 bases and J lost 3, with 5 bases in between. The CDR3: CASSPLYEQYF. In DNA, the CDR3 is TGTGCCAGCAGTCCCCTCTACGAGCAGTACTTC.